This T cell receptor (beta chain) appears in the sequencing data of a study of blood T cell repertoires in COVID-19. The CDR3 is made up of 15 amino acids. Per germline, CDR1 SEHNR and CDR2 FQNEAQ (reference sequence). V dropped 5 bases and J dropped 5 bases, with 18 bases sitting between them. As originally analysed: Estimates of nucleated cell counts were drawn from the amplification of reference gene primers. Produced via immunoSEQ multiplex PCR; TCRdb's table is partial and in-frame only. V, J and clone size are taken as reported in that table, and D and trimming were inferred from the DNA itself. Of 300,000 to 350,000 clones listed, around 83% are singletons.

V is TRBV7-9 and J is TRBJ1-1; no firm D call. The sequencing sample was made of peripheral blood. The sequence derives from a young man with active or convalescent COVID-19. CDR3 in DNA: TGTGCCAGCAGCCTAGGCGGGTCCGGAGGGACTGAAGCTTTCTTT. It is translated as CASSLGGSGGTEAFF.